This T cell receptor (beta chain) is from a study of early T cells in non-severe SARS-CoV-2 infection. Study-level background: Sequenced material consisted of bulk RNA (from unsorted whole blood), and chains were unpaired.

Study results and limitations: Using VDJdb, the matching emphasized anti-spike CD8 responses while missing private and CD4 specificities.

V was pared by 5 bases and J by 8 bases, with 12 bases of the junction left unmatched. Germline V lookup: CDR1 SEHNR, CDR2 FQNEAQ (reference sequence). The CDR3 covers 17 residues. Individually, cDNA molecules had unique molecular identifiers attached to them. MiXCR was run by TCRdb on the 5' RACE reads, yielding one entry per CDR3 protein. This repertoire shows over 100,000 distinct CDR3 sequences, roughly 14% found once; its top ten account for about 6%. This clonotype was observed a few times. Its matching antigen is unknown. The sequenced sample consisted of whole blood. This chain joins TRBV7-9 and TRBJ1-6, with TRBD1 matching 10 bases. The clonotype comes from an adult who was a healthcare worker with PCR-confirmed SARS-CoV-2 infection or an uninfected control (not recorded which). The CDR3 reads CASSPKGQGTWDSPLHF. CDR3 nucleotides: TGTGCCAGCAGCCCAAAGGGACAGGGGACGTGGGATTCACCCCTCCACTTT.